This T cell receptor beta chain was captured in a study of T cell responses to AZD1222 COVID-19 vaccine. Study-level points and caveats: White British people made up most donors, females outnumbered males, and clonal diversity was possibly underestimated. Unmutated variant regions are reportedly the target of nearly half of TCRs that are spike-specific. Across spike, vaccine-associated CD4 TCRs were found, dominant at 160-218 and 743-854. Baseline seropositivity characterized only a handful of AZD1222 recipients.

Profiled with immunoSEQ multiplex PCR; TCRdb holds only in-frame clones, not every one. The table lists roughly 190,000 clones, about 89% of them singletons, with about 1.8% in the top ten. A word on this clone: No antigen is known for it.

The V and J ends lost 1 base and 2 bases respectively, with 7 bases between them. This CDR3 has 14 residues. Germline V CDR1 and CDR2: SGHDT, YYEEEE. The chain is built from TRBV5-6 and TRBJ1-3; D uncertain. Sequencing used peripheral blood, obtained 28 days after the second AZD1222 dose. The TCR originated in an adult who received the AZD1222 COVID-19 vaccine. The CDR3, as DNA: TGTGCCAGCAGCTTGCTTCCACCTGGAAACACCATATATTTT. Translating it yields CASSLLPPGNTIYF.